The entry below gives a single TCR beta chain sequence along with its context. These data belong to a study of blood T cell repertoires in COVID-19. Study as a whole: COVID-19 samples, acute and convalescent, were from the United States, Italy and Spain. PBMCs, B-cell-depleted T cells, or T cells provided the cDNA or gDNA that made up the material.

Per the original methods: Counts of nucleated cells, estimated from reference gene primer amplification, were obtained. The data were produced by immunoSEQ multiplex PCR, yet TCRdb's version contains in-frame clones alone and is incomplete. V, J and clone size derive from that table, while D and trimming were established from the DNA sequence. Counted here are 68,000 or so clones, about 88% occurring once; the ten biggest clones make up approximately 3%. The germline V gene has CDR1 GTSNPN and CDR2 SVGIG (reference sequence). The CDR3 is made up of 13 amino acids. V dropped 0 bases and J dropped 6 bases, with 10 bases sitting between them.

The J gene is TRBJ2-3, the V gene TRBV30, with D maybe TRBD1 (5 bases). This clonotype was sampled from a man in his sixties or seventies with active or convalescent COVID-19. The sequencing sample was made of peripheral blood. The CDR3 region has the DNA TGTGCCTGGAGTGTAAGGGGTTCGGATACGCAGTATTTT. Encoded protein: CAWSVRGSDTQYF. The full variable domain, its missing parts supplied by reference TRBV30 and TRBJ2-3, is SQTIHQWPATLVQPVGSPLSLECTVEGTSNPNLYWYRQAAGRGLQLLFYSVGIGQISSEVPQNLSASRPQDRQFILSSKKLLLSDSGFYLCAWSVRGSDTQYFGPGTRLTVL.